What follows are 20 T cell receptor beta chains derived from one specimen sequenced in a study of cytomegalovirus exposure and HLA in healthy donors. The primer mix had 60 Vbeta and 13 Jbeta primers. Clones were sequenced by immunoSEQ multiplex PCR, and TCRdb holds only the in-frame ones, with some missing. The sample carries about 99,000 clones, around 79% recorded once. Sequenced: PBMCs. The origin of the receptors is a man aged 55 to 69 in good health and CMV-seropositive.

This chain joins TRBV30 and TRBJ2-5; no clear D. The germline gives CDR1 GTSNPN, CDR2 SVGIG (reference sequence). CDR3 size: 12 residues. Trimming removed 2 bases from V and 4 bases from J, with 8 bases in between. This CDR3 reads CAWSMVGETQYF. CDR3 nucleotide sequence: TGTGCCTGGAGTATGGTCGGAGAGACCCAGTACTTC.

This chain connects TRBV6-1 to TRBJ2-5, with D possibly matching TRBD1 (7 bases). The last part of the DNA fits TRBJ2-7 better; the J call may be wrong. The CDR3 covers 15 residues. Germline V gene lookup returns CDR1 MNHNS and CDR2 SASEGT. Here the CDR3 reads CATLRGGRGGHEQYF. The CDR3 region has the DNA TGTGCCACCCTCCGAGGGGGCAGGGGAGGCCACGAGCAGTACTTC.

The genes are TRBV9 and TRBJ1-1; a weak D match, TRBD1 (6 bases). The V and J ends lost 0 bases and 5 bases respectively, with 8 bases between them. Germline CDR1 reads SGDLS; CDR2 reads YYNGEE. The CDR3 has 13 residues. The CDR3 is CASSVEGGTEAFF. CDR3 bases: TGTGCCAGCAGCGTAGAAGGGGGAACTGAAGCTTTCTTT.

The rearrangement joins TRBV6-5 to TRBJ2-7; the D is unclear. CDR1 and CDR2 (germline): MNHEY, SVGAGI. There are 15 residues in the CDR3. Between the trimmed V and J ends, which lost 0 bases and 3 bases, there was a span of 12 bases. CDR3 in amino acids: CASSYSPTLNYEQYF. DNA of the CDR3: TGTGCCAGCAGTTACTCGCCCACATTAAACTACGAGCAGTACTTC.

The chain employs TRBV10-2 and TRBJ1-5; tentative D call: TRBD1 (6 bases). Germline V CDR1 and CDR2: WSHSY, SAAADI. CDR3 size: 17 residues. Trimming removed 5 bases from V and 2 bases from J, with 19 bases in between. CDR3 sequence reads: CASSPILQGSGNQPQHF. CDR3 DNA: TGCGCCAGCAGTCCTATATTACAGGGATCAGGCAATCAGCCCCAGCATTTT.

The CDR3: CASSALGGPKNIQYF. The CDR3 nucleotides are TGTGCCAGCAGCGCCCTGGGGGGTCCCAAAAACATTCAGTACTTC. This chain uses TRBV5-4 with TRBJ2-4; a possible D gene is TRBD2 (6 bases). V was shortened by 4 bases and J by 2 bases, with 13 bases between the two germline ends. This CDR3 comprises 15 residues. The V gene's germline CDR1 is SGHNT and CDR2 YYREEE (reference sequence).

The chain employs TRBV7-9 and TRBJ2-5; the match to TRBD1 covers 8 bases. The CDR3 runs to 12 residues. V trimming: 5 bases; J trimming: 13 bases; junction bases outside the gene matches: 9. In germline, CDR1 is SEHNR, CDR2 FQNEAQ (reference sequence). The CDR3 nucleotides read TGTGCCAGCAGCCCTCCCTCGGGACAGGCGTACTTC. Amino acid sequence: CASSPPSGQAYF.

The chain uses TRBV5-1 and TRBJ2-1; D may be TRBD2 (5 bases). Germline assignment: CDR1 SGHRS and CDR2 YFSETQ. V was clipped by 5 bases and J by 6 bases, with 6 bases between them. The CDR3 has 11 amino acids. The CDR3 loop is CASRSGNEQFF. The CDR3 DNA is TGCGCCAGCAGAAGCGGCAATGAGCAGTTCTTC.

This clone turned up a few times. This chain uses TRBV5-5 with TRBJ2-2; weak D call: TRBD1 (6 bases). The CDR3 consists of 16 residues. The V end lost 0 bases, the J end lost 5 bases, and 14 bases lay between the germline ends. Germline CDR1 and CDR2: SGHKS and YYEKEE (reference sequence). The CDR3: CASSLGPRGITGELFF. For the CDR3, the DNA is TGTGCCAGCAGCTTGGGGCCGAGGGGGATAACCGGGGAGCTGTTTTTT.

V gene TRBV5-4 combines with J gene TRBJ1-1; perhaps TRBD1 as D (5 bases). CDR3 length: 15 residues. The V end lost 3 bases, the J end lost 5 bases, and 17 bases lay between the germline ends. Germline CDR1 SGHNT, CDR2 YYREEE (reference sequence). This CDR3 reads CASSSGTQEGTEAFF. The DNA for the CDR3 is TGTGCCAGCAGCTCCGGGACCCAGGAGGGGACTGAAGCTTTCTTT.

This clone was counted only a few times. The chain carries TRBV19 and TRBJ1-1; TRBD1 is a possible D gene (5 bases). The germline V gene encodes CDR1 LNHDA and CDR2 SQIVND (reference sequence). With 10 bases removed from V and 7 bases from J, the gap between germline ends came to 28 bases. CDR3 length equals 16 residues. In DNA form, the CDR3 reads TGTGCCACCAAGGGAGGGGACTCACTAGAATATGTTGAAGCTTTCTTT. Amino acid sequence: CATKGGDSLEYVEAFF.

CDR3 region: CASSHRVHDPYEQYF. The CDR3 DNA sequence: TGTGCCAGCTCACACCGGGTCCACGATCCGTACGAGCAGTACTTC. The chain couples TRBV18 to TRBJ2-7; D is uncertain. Trimming took 4 bases from V and 4 from J, leaving 17 bases between them. Germline CDR1 reads KGHSH; CDR2 reads LQKENI. This CDR3 has 15 amino acids. The complete variable domain, with remaining parts taken from reference TRBV18 and TRBJ2-7, reads NAGVMQNPRHLVRRRGQEARLRCSPMKGHSHVYWYRQLPEEGLKFMVYLQKENIIDESGMPKERFSAEFPKEGPSILRIQQVVRGDSAAYFCASSHRVHDPYEQYFGPGTRLTVT.

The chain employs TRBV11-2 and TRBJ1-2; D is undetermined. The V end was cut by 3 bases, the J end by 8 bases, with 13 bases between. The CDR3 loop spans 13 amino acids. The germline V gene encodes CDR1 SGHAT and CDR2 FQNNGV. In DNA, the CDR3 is TGTGCCAGCAGCTTGTCACACATGGGCGGCTACACCTTC. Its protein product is CASSLSHMGGYTF.

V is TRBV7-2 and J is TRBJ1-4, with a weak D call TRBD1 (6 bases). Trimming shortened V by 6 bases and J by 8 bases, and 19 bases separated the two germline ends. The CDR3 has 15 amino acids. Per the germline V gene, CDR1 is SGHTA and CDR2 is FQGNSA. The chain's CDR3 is CASSTQGRGDEKLFF. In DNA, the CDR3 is TGTGCCAGCAGTACACAGGGAAGGGGAGACGAAAAACTGTTTTTT.

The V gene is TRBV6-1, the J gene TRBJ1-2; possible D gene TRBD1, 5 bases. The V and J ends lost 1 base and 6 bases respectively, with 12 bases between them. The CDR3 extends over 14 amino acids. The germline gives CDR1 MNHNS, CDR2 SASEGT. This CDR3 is CASSEVGGWDGYTF. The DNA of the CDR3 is TGTGCCAGCAGTGAAGTCGGGGGTTGGGATGGCTACACCTTC.

CDR3 in amino acids: CASSFREFGYDTEAFF. CDR3 sequence (DNA): TGTGCCAGCAGCTTCAGGGAATTCGGGTACGACACTGAAGCTTTCTTT. The chain couples TRBV7-9 to TRBJ1-1; a weak D match, TRBD1 (5 bases). V was shortened by 3 bases and J by 3 bases, with 17 bases between the two germline ends. The CDR3 length is 16 residues. The germline V gene has CDR1 SEHNR and CDR2 FQNEAQ (reference sequence).

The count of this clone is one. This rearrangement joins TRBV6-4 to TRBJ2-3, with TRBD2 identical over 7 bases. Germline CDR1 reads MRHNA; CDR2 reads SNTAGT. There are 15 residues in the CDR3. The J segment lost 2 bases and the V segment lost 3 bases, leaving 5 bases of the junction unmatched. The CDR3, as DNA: TGTGCCAGCAGTGATTCTGGGGGGGACACAGATACGCAGTATTTT. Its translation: CASSDSGGDTDTQYF.

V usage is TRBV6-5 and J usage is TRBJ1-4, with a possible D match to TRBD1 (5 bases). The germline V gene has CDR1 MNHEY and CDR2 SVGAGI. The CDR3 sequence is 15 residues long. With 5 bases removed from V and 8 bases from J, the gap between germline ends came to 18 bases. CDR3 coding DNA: TGTGCCAGCAGTAAGCGACGGGACTCGGGGGAAAAACTGTTTTTT. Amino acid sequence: CASSKRRDSGEKLFF.

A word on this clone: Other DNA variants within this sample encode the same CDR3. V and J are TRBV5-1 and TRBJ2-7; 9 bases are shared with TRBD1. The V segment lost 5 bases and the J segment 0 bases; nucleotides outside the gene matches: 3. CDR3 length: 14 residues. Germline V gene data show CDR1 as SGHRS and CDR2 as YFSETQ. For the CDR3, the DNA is TGCGCCAGCAGTAAGGGACAGGGCTCCTACGAGCAGTACTTC. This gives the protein CASSKGQGSYEQYF. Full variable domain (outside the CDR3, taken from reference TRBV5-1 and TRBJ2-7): KAGVTQTPRYLIKTRGQQVTLSCSPISGHRSVSWYQQTPGQGLQFLFEYFSETQRNKGNFPGRFSGRQFSNSRSEMNVSTLELGDSALYLCASSKGQGSYEQYFGPGTRLTVT.

The CDR3 loop reads CASSGQGFGTGELFF. The CDR3 DNA is TGCGCCAGCAGCGGCCAGGGGTTTGGCACCGGGGAGCTGTTTTTT. This sequence joins TRBV5-1 and TRBJ2-2; D may be TRBD1 (6 bases). Germline V gives CDR1 SGHRS, CDR2 YFSETQ. CDR3 length equals 15 residues. V lost 4 bases, J lost 4 bases, and 14 bases lay in between.